A selection of T cell receptor beta chains follows, all from one sample in a study of T cells in Graves' hyperthyroidism and ophthalmopathy. MiXCR, applied by TCRdb to the multiplex PCR reads, yields one record per CDR3 protein. The top ten clones hold roughly 50% of a sample with approximately 300,000 distinct CDR3 sequences, 15% to 20% of them seen once. Sequenced sample: blood. The receptors come from a woman in her sixties or seventies with Graves' ophthalmopathy. Both conserved end residues are part of each CDR3. The D gene is left open where the match is weak. A row's size may be missing; if present it is once, few, many or a size class.

cdr3_length	j_call	d_call	v_call	clone_size	cdr3_aa	cdr3_nt
14	TRBJ2-3	NA	TRBV7-8	many	CASSLSWGRDTQYF	TGTGCCAGCAGCTTAAGTTGGGGTAGAGATACGCAGTATTTT
14	TRBJ2-4	TRBD1	TRBV5-1	NA	CASSTTGGGNIQYF	TGCGCCAGCAGCACGACAGGGGGAGGAAACATTCAGTACTTC
17	TRBJ2-1	TRBD1	TRBV4-3	many	CASSQDPPRQGWDEQFF	TGCGCCAGCAGCCAAGACCCTCCGCGACAGGGTTGGGATGAGCAGTTCTTC
14	TRBJ2-7	TRBD2	TRBV5-1	NA	CASSRTSGSFEQYF	TGCGCCAGCAGCCGGACTAGCGGGAGTTTCGAGCAGTACTTC
15	TRBJ2-2	TRBD2	TRBV9	many	CASSGTSGRTGELFF	TGTGCCAGCAGCGGGACTAGCGGGAGAACCGGGGAGCTGTTTTTT
13	TRBJ1-1	NA	TRBV7-7	NA	CASSPQTNTEAFF	TGTGCCAGCAGTCCTCAGACGAACACTGAAGCTTTCTTT
14	TRBJ1-1	NA	TRBV10-3	many	CAISAGVGQTEAFF	TGTGCCATCAGTGCGGGGGTTGGGCAAACTGAAGCTTTCTTT
13	TRBJ2-5	NA	TRBV20-1	many	CSARAEGLETQYF	TGCAGTGCTAGAGCGGAGGGCCTAGAGACCCAGTACTTC
16	TRBJ1-2	NA	TRBV5-5	many	CASSLYGLGTNYGYTF	TGTGCCAGCAGCCTATATGGTCTGGGAACTAACTATGGCTACACCTTC
12	TRBJ1-2	TRBD1	TRBV5-1	many	CASSMGQDGYTF	TGCGCCAGCAGCATGGGACAGGATGGCTACACCTTC
15	TRBJ1-2	NA	TRBV15	few	CATSRGGVSNYGYTF	TGTGCCACCAGCAGAGGCGGCGTTTCGAACTATGGCTACACCTTC
14	TRBJ1-4	NA	TRBV5-1	many	CASSLNQGGEKLFF	TGCGCCAGCAGCTTAAATCAGGGAGGTGAAAAACTGTTTTTT
15	TRBJ2-3	NA	TRBV5-6	NA	CASSLVTESTDTQYF	TGTGCCAGCAGCTTGGTAACAGAAAGCACAGATACGCAGTATTTT
14	TRBJ2-5	TRBD2	TRBV27	many	CASKSSGSWETQYF	TGTGCCAGCAAGAGTAGCGGGAGTTGGGAGACCCAGTACTTC
14	TRBJ2-3	TRBD1	TRBV7-9	many	CASSPEQGVDTQYF	TGTGCCAGCAGCCCCGAACAGGGGGTAGATACGCAGTATTTT
16	TRBJ1-4	NA	TRBV19	NA	CASSIGQLTTNEKLFF	TGTGCCAGTAGTATCGGACAGTTAACAACTAATGAAAAACTGTTTTTT
13	TRBJ1-1	NA	TRBV10-3	many	CAISIDPGTEAFF	TGTGCCATCAGTATTGACCCAGGGACCGAAGCTTTCTTT
14	TRBJ2-1	NA	TRBV2	NA	CASSSWLGDNEQFF	TGTGCCAGCAGTAGTTGGCTAGGGGACAATGAGCAGTTCTTC
16	TRBJ2-1	TRBD2	TRBV5-1	many	CASSLVPSGGSNEQFF	TGCGCCAGCAGCTTGGTGCCTAGCGGGGGCTCGAATGAGCAGTTCTTC
15	TRBJ1-1	TRBD1	TRBV29-1	many	CSVDRTGGSNTEAFF	TGCAGCGTAGACAGAACAGGGGGCTCGAACACTGAAGCTTTCTTT
15	TRBJ2-3	TRBD2	TRBV20-1	many	CSARATSGGSDTQYF	TGCAGTGCTAGAGCGACTAGCGGGGGTTCAGATACGCAGTATTTT
13	TRBJ1-2	NA	TRBV30	many	CAWSAGFLNGYTF	TGTGCCTGGAGTGCGGGGTTCCTCAATGGCTACACCTTC
13	TRBJ2-1	TRBD2	TRBV19	NA	CASSTAGGGEQFF	TGTGCCAGTAGTACCGCGGGGGGAGGTGAGCAGTTCTTC
13	TRBJ2-7	NA	TRBV10-2	many	CASSESQGPEQYF	TGCGCCAGCAGTGAGTCTCAGGGGCCCGAGCAGTACTTC
16	TRBJ1-2	TRBD1	TRBV2	many	CASRITGRGRAYGYTF	TGTGCCAGCAGGATCACCGGGAGGGGGCGCGCCTATGGCTACACCTTC
15	TRBJ2-3	TRBD1	TRBV19	NA	CASGPGTGATDTQYF	TGTGCCAGTGGCCCCGGGACAGGGGCTACAGATACGCAGTATTTT
14	TRBJ1-2	NA	TRBV2	many	CASRDDGISDGYTF	TGTGCCAGCAGGGATGACGGGATATCAGATGGCTACACCTTC
14	TRBJ2-1	NA	TRBV7-2	few	CASSLSPVIDEQFF	TGTGCCAGCAGCTTAAGTCCGGTGATCGATGAGCAGTTCTTC
16	TRBJ2-1	TRBD1	TRBV20-1	many	CSARDPLRQGGNEQFF	TGCAGTGCTAGAGATCCTCTAAGACAGGGGGGTAATGAGCAGTTCTTC
12	TRBJ1-1	NA	TRBV6-2/TRBV6-3	many	CASSRLDSEAFF	TGTGCCAGCAGCCGATTGGACAGTGAAGCTTTCTTT
15	TRBJ2-7	NA	TRBV4-1	many	CASSQFHRNLYEQYF	TGCGCCAGCAGCCAATTTCACAGGAATCTCTACGAGCAGTACTTC